Presented here are 30 T cell receptor beta chains from one specimen sequenced in a study of regulatory T cells in long-lasting Graves disease. Arm-PCR of CDR3 regions and iRepertoire HTBI primers were used to build TCR beta libraries. TCRdb itself ran the multiplex PCR reads through MiXCR, one entry per CDR3 protein. There are about 540,000 distinct CDR3 sequences in the sample; 13% occur only once, and roughly 10% lies in the top ten. Time point here: newly diagnosed GD, antithyroid drugs for less than 3 months. Generation of the TCR library employed RNA extracted from PBMCs. This same sample was also taken into another study, of T cells in Graves' hyperthyroidism and ophthalmopathy.

Sample: peripheral blood mononuclear cells (PBMCs), taken at new diagnosis, from a patient treated with antithyroid drugs. The receptors were gathered from a man aged 30-40 years with Graves disease.

This clonotype was detected ten times or more. The rearrangement links TRBV12-3 or TRBV12-4 to TRBJ2-1; TRBD2 matches at 12 bases. This CDR3 has 20 residues. Losses at the gene ends were 0 bases for V and 9 bases for J; bases not matched to a gene: 18. DNA for the CDR3: TGTGCCAGCAGTTTAGCGTGGGGGAGTGCGACTAGCGGGAGAAGGGGTGAGCAGTTCTTC. This encodes CASSLAWGSATSGRRGEQFF.

Remarks on this clonotype: A much larger clone differs from this one at a single base, so this may be a read error. CDR3 region: CASSLTGGTYEQFF. CDR3 nucleotide sequence: TGTGCCAGCAGCTTAACTGGGGGAACCTACGAGCAGTTCTTC. The chain joins TRBV7-9 to TRBJ2-1, with D perhaps assigned TRBD1 or TRBD2 (5 bases each). In germline, CDR1 is SEHNR, CDR2 FQNEAQ (reference sequence). The CDR3 covers 14 residues. V was clipped by 2 bases and J by 10 bases, with 15 bases between them.

There are many counts of this clonotype. The chain links TRBV24-1 to TRBJ2-7; 12 nucleotides agree with TRBD2. This CDR3 is 15 amino acids long. CDR1 is KGHDR and CDR2 is SFDVKD in the germline V gene. With V trimmed by 9 bases and J by 3 bases, 8 bases remained unmatched. CDR3 sequence: CATPTTSGSNYEQYF. In nucleotides, the CDR3 is TGTGCCACCCCCACGACTAGCGGGAGTAACTACGAGCAGTACTTC.

This clonotype has at least ten counts. The J gene is TRBJ2-7, the V gene TRBV7-8; D call uncertain. V was cut by 2 bases and J by 4 bases, with 6 bases left in between. Germline CDR1 is SGHVS and CDR2 is FQNEAQ. The CDR3 sequence is 12 residues long. CDR3 sequence: CASSLSAYEQYF. CDR3 bases: TGTGCCAGCAGCTTATCAGCGTACGAGCAGTACTTC.

V is TRBV27 and J is TRBJ2-7; 8 nucleotides match TRBD1. Per the germline V gene, CDR1 is MNHEY and CDR2 is SMNVEV (reference sequence). V lost 6 bases, J lost 0 bases, and 4 bases stayed unmatched. This CDR3 is 14 amino acids long. Written as DNA, the CDR3 is TGTGCCAGCAGCGGACAGGGTACCTCCTACGAGCAGTACTTC. This encodes CASSGQGTSYEQYF.

This clonotype was recorded at least ten times. V gene TRBV12-3 or TRBV12-4 combines with J gene TRBJ2-3; no firm D call. Trimming stripped 6 bases from V and 0 bases from J, with 13 bases between. The CDR3 has 15 residues. CDR3 sequence (DNA): TGTGCCAGCAGCCGAGGTCCGCATAGCACAGATACGCAGTATTTT. Translating gives CASSRGPHSTDTQYF.

Ten or more counts support this clonotype. The V call is TRBV6-1, the J call TRBJ2-7; 8 bases align to TRBD1. The V and J ends lost 6 bases and 5 bases, in that order; junction bases with no gene match: 12. The CDR3 is 15 amino acids. Germline assignment: CDR1 MNHNS and CDR2 SASEGT. The CDR3 bases are TGTGCCAGCAGCTCCCAGGACAGGGCGTACCACGAGCAGTACTTC. It specifies CASSSQDRAYHEQYF.

This clonotype was counted ten times or more. The rearrangement uses TRBV20-1 and TRBJ2-5; possibly TRBD2 for D (5 bases). V dropped 0 bases and J dropped 5 bases, with 13 bases sitting between them. The CDR3 spans 14 residues. CDR1 is DFQATT and CDR2 is SNEGSKA in the germline V gene (reference sequence). The CDR3 spells CSARDSSGLETQYF. As DNA, the CDR3 is TGCAGTGCTAGAGACTCAAGCGGTCTCGAGACCCAGTACTTC.

This clonotype has more than one count but fewer than ten. The conserved phenylalanine or tryptophan normally closing the CDR3 is absent here, so this likely arose from a read error. The chain employs TRBV12-5 and TRBJ2-1, with 7 nucleotides matching TRBD2. V lost 0 bases and J lost 4; bases outside the gene matches: 9. CDR1 and CDR2 from the germline V gene are LGHNT and FRNRAP. This CDR3 has 17 amino acids. CDR3 nucleotide sequence: TGTGCTAGTGGTTTGGTACTTGACGGGAGGTCATACAATGAGCAGTTCCTC. Amino acid sequence: CASGLVLDGRSYNEQFL.

This clonotype was counted ten times or more. The chain is built from TRBV7-2 and TRBJ2-7, with TRBD2 matching 7 bases. CDR1 is SGHTA, CDR2 FQGNSA, per germline. With 5 bases clipped from V and 2 bases from J, the junction kept 9 bases outside the gene matches. The CDR3 consists of 15 residues. This CDR3 is CASSISGGSPYEQYF. DNA for the CDR3: TGTGCCAGCAGCATCTCCGGGGGGTCCCCCTACGAGCAGTACTTC.

J is TRBJ1-3 and V is TRBV15; D remains unclear. Germline loops: CDR1 LNHNV, CDR2 YYDKDF (reference sequence). The CDR3 has 16 amino acids. V lost 3 bases to trimming and J lost 2 bases, with 14 bases between them. CDR3 bases: TGTGCCACCAGCAGTGAGACGGGGTCGCCTGGAAACACCATATATTTT. This translates into CATSSETGSPGNTIYF. Full variable domain (outside the CDR3, taken from reference TRBV15 and TRBJ1-3): DAMVIQNPRYQVTQFGKPVTLSCSQTLNHNVMYWYQQKSSQAPKLLFHYYDKDFNNEADTPDNFQSRRPNTSFCFLDIRSPGLGDTAMYLCATSSETGSPGNTIYFGEGSWLTVV.

Ten or more counts support this clonotype. This chain links TRBV12-3 or TRBV12-4 with TRBJ2-7; unclear D gene. V was clipped by 1 base and J by 0 bases, with 10 bases between them. CDR3 size: 15 residues. The CDR3 sequence: CASSLVADYSYEQYF. The CDR3 nucleotides are TGTGCCAGCAGTTTAGTGGCGGATTACTCCTACGAGCAGTACTTC.

The sample holds many counts of this clonotype. The chain carries TRBV27 and TRBJ1-2; no reliable D call. Germline loops: CDR1 MNHEY, CDR2 SMNVEV (reference sequence). Trimming took 5 bases from V and 6 from J, leaving 16 bases between them. This CDR3 spans 14 amino acids. CDR3 in DNA: TGTGCCAGCAGTCCCGGACGGTTTTTCGATGGCTACACCTTC. This sequence encodes CASSPGRFFDGYTF.

The chain carries TRBV18 and TRBJ2-7, with a possible D match to TRBD2 (5 bases). Germline V gene data show CDR1 as KGHSH and CDR2 as LQKENI. This CDR3 contains 14 residues. V gave up 6 bases and J gave up 0 bases, with 12 bases separating them. CDR3 loop: CASSLEASSYEQYF. CDR3 sequence (DNA): TGTGCCAGCTCTCTGGAGGCTAGCTCCTACGAGCAGTACTTC.

This clonotype has ten or more counts. This chain connects TRBV10-3 to TRBJ2-7; D is undetermined. V shed 2 bases and J shed 2 bases, with 7 bases lying between them. The CDR3 runs to 13 residues. Germline V gives CDR1 ENHRY, CDR2 SYGVKD. CDR3: CAISEPPAYEQYF. The CDR3 DNA is TGTGCCATCAGTGAGCCCCCCGCCTACGAGCAGTACTTC.

In this sample, this clonotype turned up many times. V is TRBV27 and J is TRBJ2-3; 8 bases fit TRBD1. Germline V CDR1 and CDR2: MNHEY, SMNVEV (reference sequence). There are 15 residues in the CDR3. J gave up 6 bases and V 2 bases, and 7 bases lay outside the gene matches. CDR3 loop: CASSLPDRGTDTQYF. Written as DNA, the CDR3 is TGTGCCAGCAGTTTACCCGACAGGGGAACCGATACGCAGTATTTT.

This clonotype turned up a few times. The chain is built from TRBV19 and TRBJ2-3, with a possible D match to TRBD2 (6 bases). CDR1 LNHDA and CDR2 SQIVND come from the germline V gene (reference sequence). The CDR3 consists of 17 residues. Deletions cut 3 bases from V and 1 base from J, with 17 bases between. In DNA, the CDR3 is TGTGCCAGTAGTATTCGGGGGAGATTTGGGGGCACAGATACGCAGTATTTT. Protein product: CASSIRGRFGGTDTQYF.

The gene calls are TRBV19 and TRBJ2-1, with D hard to call. This CDR3 contains 12 residues. Deletions cut 1 base from V and 10 bases from J, with 8 bases between. Germline V lookup: CDR1 LNHDA, CDR2 SQIVND (reference sequence). The CDR3 here is CASSIASSEQFF. The CDR3 DNA is TGTGCCAGTAGTATAGCCAGCTCCGAGCAGTTCTTC. The variable domain in full, completed from reference TRBV19 and TRBJ2-1, reads DGGITQSPKYLFRKEGQNVTLSCEQNLNHDAMYWYRQDPGQGLRLIYYSQIVNDFQKGDIAEGYSVSREKKESFPLTVTSAQKNPTAFYLCASSIASSEQFFGPGTRLTVL.

This clonotype has ten or more counts. The CDR3 nucleotides read TGTGCCAGCAGGATATCGGGGAACTCTGGGGCCAACGTCCTGACTTTC. This gives the protein CASRISGNSGANVLTF. V gene TRBV28 combines with J gene TRBJ2-6; tentatively, D is TRBD2 (5 bases). The CDR3 extends over 16 amino acids. Germline CDR1 is MDHEN and CDR2 is SYDVKM. V was trimmed by 6 bases and J by 0 bases, leaving 12 bases between them.

This clonotype was seen more than once but under ten times. This sequence joins TRBV11-3 and TRBJ2-2, with D maybe TRBD2 (5 bases). Germline lookup yields CDR1 SGHNT and CDR2 YENEEA. The CDR3 is made up of 16 amino acids. V was trimmed by 5 bases and J by 4 bases, leaving 17 bases between them. CDR3 bases: TGTGCCAGCAGCCTCGGGGTACAGTTGTCCACCGGGGAGCTGTTTTTT. Its translation: CASSLGVQLSTGELFF.

Concerning this clonotype itself: A much larger clone lies a single base off, so this may be a read error. V gene TRBV7-9 combines with J gene TRBJ1-3; TRBD1 is a possible D gene (6 bases). The germline V gene encodes CDR1 SEHNR and CDR2 FQNEAQ (reference sequence). The CDR3 length is 16 residues. In nucleotides, the CDR3 is TGTACCAGCAGCTTGGGAGGACAGATCAGAGGAAACACCATATATTTT. Its protein product is CTSSLGGQIRGNTIYF.

This clonotype was counted once. The rearrangement links TRBV4-2 to TRBJ2-1; TRBD2 is a possible D gene (6 bases). CDR1 and CDR2 (germline): LGHNA, YNFKEQ. V was shortened by 0 bases and J by 10 bases, with 19 bases between the two germline ends. This CDR3 spans 16 amino acids. The CDR3 DNA sequence: TGTGCCAGCAGCCAAGATTTTAGCGGAGGCAATTCCGAGCAGTTCTTC. Translating gives CASSQDFSGGNSEQFF.

This clonotype came up many times. This rearrangement joins TRBV12-3 or TRBV12-4 to TRBJ2-3; D is undetermined. V was clipped by 3 bases and J by 6 bases, with 13 bases between them. The CDR3 has 14 amino acids. CDR3 bases: TGTGCCAGCAGTTTGGGATCGACAAGGGATACGCAGTATTTT. Its translation is CASSLGSTRDTQYF.

This clonotype was found many times. This chain connects TRBV12-3 or TRBV12-4 to TRBJ2-5, with D possibly TRBD2 on 5 matching bases. V dropped 4 bases and J dropped 5 bases, with 14 bases sitting between them. This CDR3 comprises 14 residues. The CDR3 DNA reads TGTGCCAGCAGTTCGGGTGCCGGGGTTGAGACCCAGTACTTC. Translated: CASSSGAGVETQYF.

The sample holds many counts of this clonotype. V gene TRBV7-9 combines with J gene TRBJ2-3; 9 positions match TRBD2. With 2 bases clipped from V and 8 bases from J, the junction kept 5 bases outside the gene matches. Germline assignment: CDR1 SEHNR and CDR2 FQNEAQ (reference sequence). CDR3 length equals 14 residues. The DNA for the CDR3 is TGTGCCAGCAGCTTATCTAGCGGGATGGTTACGCAGTATTTT. Translated, it gives CASSLSSGMVTQYF.

This clonotype is a singleton in its sample. A much larger clonotype is one base distant, so this may be a read error. Given the absence of the conserved phenylalanine or tryptophan at the CDR3 end, a read error is likely. The rearrangement joins TRBV12-5 to TRBJ1-2; 11 bases match TRBD1. This CDR3 comprises 16 residues. Germline V lookup: CDR1 LGHNT, CDR2 FRNRAP. Germline trimming cut 1 base from V and 1 base from J; bases unmatched to any gene: 2. CDR3: CASGLGTGGVNYGYTS. CDR3 coding DNA: TGTGCTAGTGGTTTGGGGACAGGGGGCGTTAACTATGGCTACACCTCC.

This clonotype is medium-sized in the sample. V gene TRBV9 combines with J gene TRBJ2-7; D is uncertain. The CDR3 consists of 14 residues. CDR1 and CDR2 from the germline V gene are SGDLS and YYNGEE. Trimming shortened V by 0 bases and J by 0 bases, and 7 bases separated the two germline ends. The CDR3 nucleotides read TGTGCCAGCAGCGTAGATAGTGCCTCCTACGAGCAGTACTTC. Translated, it gives CASSVDSASYEQYF.

The genes are TRBV18 and TRBJ2-7; tentatively, D is TRBD2 (6 bases). There are 14 residues in the CDR3. Germline V gene sequence: CDR1 KGHSH, CDR2 LQKENI. Trimming stripped 1 base from V and 1 base from J, with 8 bases between. The chain's CDR3 is CASSPQEGSYEQYF. In nucleotides, the CDR3 is TGTGCCAGCTCACCACAGGAGGGTTCCTACGAGCAGTACTTC.

This clonotype came up many times. The chain has TRBV11-2 and TRBJ2-3; D unresolved. The V end was cut by 9 bases, the J end by 2 bases, with 6 bases between. CDR1 and CDR2 (germline): SGHAT, FQNNGV. This CDR3 is 11 amino acids long. The CDR3 DNA is TGTGCCAGTAGGTTCACAGATACGCAGTATTTT. Residues: CASRFTDTQYF.

In this sample, this clonotype turned up a few times. The V call is TRBV24-1, the J call TRBJ1-4; tentatively, D is TRBD1 (5 bases). CDR3 length: 16 amino acids. Germline V gives CDR1 KGHDR, CDR2 SFDVKD. Between the trimmed V and J ends, which lost 3 bases and 5 bases, there was a span of 15 bases. The CDR3 is CATSDPGGTGNEKLFF. The CDR3 DNA reads as TGTGCCACCAGTGATCCCGGCGGGACGGGGAATGAAAAACTGTTTTTT.